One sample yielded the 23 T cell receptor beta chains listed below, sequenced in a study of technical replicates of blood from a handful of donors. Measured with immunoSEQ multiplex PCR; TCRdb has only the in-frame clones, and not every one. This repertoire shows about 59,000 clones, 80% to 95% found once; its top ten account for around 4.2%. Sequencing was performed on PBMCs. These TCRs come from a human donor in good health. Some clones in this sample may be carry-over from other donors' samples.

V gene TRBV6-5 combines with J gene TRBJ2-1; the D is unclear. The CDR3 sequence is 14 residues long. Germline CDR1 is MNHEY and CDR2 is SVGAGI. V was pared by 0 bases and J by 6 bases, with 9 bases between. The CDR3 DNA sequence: TGTGCCAGCAGTTACTCCGGCGGAAGCAATGAGCAGTTCTTC. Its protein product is CASSYSGGSNEQFF.

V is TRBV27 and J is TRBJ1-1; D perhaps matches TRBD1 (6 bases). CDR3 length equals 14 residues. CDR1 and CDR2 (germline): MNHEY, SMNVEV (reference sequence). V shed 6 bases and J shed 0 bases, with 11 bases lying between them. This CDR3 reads CASSLTGLNTEAFF. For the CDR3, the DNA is TGTGCCAGCAGCCTAACAGGGTTGAACACTGAAGCTTTCTTT.

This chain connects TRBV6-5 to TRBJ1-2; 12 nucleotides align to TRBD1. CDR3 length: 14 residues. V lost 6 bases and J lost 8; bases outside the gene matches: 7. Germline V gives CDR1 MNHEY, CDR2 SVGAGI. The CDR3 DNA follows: TGTGCCAGCAGCCAGGGACAGGGGGCGCGGGGCTACACCTTC. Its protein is CASSQGQGARGYTF.

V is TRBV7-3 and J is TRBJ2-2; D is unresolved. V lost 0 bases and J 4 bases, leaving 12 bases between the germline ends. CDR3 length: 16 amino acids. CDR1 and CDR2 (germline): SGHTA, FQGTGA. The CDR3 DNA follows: TGTGCCAGCAGCTTAACTAGCAACCCCTCCACCGGGGAGCTGTTTTTT. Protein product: CASSLTSNPSTGELFF.

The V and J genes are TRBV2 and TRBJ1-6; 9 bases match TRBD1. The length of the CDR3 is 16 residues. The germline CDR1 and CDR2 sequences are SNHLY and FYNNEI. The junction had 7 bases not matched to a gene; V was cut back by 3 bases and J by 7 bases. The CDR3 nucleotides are TGTGCCAGCAGTGAGGACAGGGGTTGGGGAAATTCACCCCTCCACTTT. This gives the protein CASSEDRGWGNSPLHF.

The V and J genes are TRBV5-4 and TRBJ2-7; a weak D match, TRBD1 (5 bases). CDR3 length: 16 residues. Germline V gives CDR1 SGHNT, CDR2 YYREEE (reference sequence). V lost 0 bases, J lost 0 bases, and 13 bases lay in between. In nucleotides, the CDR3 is TGTGCCAGCAGCTTGGGGAGCCAGGGTCTCTCCTACGAGCAGTACTTC. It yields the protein CASSLGSQGLSYEQYF. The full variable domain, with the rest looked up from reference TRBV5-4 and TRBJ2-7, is ETGVTQSPTHLIKTRGQQVTLRCSSQSGHNTVSWYQQALGQGPQFIFQYYREEENGRGNFPPRFSGLQFPNYSSELNVNALELDDSALYLCASSLGSQGLSYEQYFGPGTRLTVT.

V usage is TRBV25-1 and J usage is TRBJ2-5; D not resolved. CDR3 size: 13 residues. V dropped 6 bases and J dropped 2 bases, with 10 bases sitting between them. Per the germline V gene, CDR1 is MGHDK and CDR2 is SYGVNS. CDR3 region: CASSELRQETQYF. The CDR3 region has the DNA TGTGCCAGCAGCGAACTCCGGCAAGAGACCCAGTACTTC.

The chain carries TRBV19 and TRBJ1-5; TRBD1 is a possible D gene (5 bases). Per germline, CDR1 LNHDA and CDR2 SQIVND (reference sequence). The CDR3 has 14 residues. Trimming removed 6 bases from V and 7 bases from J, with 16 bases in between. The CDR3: CASSPGLSVQPQHF. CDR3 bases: TGTGCCAGTAGCCCGGGACTTAGCGTCCAGCCCCAGCATTTT.

The CDR3 nucleotides read TGTGCCAGCAGCTCCAGAGGGCAGGGCGGGGGTCGTGAGCAGTTCTTC. Encoded protein: CASSSRGQGGGREQFF. The chain joins TRBV7-9 to TRBJ2-1, with 7 bases fitting TRBD2. Germline assignment: CDR1 SEHNR and CDR2 FQNEAQ (reference sequence). V was pared by 4 bases and J by 9 bases, with 15 bases of the junction left unmatched. This CDR3 comprises 16 residues. The entire variable domain, with the rest obtained from reference TRBV7-9 and TRBJ2-1, is as follows: DTGVSQNPRHKITKRGQNVTFRCDPISEHNRLYWYRQTLGQGPEFLTYFQNEAQLEKSRLLSDRFSAERPKGSFSTLEIQRTEQGDSAMYLCASSSRGQGGGREQFFGPGTRLTVL.

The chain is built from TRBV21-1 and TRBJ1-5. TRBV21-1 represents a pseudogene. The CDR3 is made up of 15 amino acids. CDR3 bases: TGTGCCAGCCCAACGGACTGCCATAGCAATCAGCCCCAGCATTTT. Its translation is CASPTDCHSNQPQHF.

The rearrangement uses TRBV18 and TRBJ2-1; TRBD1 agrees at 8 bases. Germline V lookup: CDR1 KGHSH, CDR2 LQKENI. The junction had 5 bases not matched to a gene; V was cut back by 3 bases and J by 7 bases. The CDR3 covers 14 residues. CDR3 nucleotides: TGTGCCAGCTCACCGCCGACAGGGGATAATGAGCAGTTCTTC. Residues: CASSPPTGDNEQFF.

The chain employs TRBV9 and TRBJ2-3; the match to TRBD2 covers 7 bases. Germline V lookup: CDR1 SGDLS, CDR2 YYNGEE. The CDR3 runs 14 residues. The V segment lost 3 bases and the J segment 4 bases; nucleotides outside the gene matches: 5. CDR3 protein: CASSAGGRADTQYF. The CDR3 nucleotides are TGTGCCAGCAGCGCGGGGGGACGAGCAGATACGCAGTATTTT.

The CDR3 reads CASSHPQDTQYF. In nucleotides, the CDR3 is TGCGCCAGCAGTCACCCCCAGGATACGCAGTATTTT. The rearrangement joins TRBV23-1 to TRBJ2-3, with unresolved D. TRBV23-1 is treated as an ORF (open reading frame) with a function not yet certain. The CDR3 contains 12 residues. The ends were cut back, 3 bases at V and 6 bases at J, with 7 bases in the middle.

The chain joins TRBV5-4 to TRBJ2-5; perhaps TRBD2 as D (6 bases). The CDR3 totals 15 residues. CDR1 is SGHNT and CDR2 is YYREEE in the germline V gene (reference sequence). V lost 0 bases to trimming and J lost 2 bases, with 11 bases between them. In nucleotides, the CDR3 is TGTGCCAGCAGCTTGGAGGCGGGGACTCAAGAGACCCAGTACTTC. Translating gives CASSLEAGTQETQYF.

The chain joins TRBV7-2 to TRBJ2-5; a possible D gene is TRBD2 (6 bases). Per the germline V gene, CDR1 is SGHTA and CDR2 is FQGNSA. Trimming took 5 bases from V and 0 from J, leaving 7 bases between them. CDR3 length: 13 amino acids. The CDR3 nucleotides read TGTGCCAGCAGCGCGGGACACCAAGAGACCCAGTACTTC. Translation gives CASSAGHQETQYF.

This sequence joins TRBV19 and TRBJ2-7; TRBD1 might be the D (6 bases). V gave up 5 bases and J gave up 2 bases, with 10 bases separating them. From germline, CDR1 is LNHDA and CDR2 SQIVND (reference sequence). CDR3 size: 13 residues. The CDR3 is CASSLQGTYEQYF. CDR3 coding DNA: TGTGCCAGTAGTCTACAGGGTACCTACGAGCAGTACTTC. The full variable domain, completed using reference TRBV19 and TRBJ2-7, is DGGITQSPKYLFRKEGQNVTLSCEQNLNHDAMYWYRQDPGQGLRLIYYSQIVNDFQKGDIAEGYSVSREKKESFPLTVTSAQKNPTAFYLCASSLQGTYEQYFGPGTRLTVT.

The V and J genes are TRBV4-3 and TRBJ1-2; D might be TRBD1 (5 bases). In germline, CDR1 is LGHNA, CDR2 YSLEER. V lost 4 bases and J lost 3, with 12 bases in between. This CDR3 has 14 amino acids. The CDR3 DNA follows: TGCGCCAGCAGCCCCGGCCAGGGCGACTATGGCTACACCTTC. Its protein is CASSPGQGDYGYTF.

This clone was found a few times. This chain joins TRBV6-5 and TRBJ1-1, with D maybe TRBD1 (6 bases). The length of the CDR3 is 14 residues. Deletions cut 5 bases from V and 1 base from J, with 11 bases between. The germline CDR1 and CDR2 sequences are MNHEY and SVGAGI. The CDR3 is CASSKGQQNTEAFF. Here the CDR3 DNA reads TGTGCCAGCAGTAAGGGACAACAGAACACTGAAGCTTTCTTT.

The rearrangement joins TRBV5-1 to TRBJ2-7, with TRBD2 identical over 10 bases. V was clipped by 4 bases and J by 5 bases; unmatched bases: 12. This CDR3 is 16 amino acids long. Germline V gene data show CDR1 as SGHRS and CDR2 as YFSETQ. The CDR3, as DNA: TGCGCCAGCAGCCTACTACTAGCGGGACGTGAAGACGAGCAGTACTTC. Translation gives CASSLLLAGREDEQYF.

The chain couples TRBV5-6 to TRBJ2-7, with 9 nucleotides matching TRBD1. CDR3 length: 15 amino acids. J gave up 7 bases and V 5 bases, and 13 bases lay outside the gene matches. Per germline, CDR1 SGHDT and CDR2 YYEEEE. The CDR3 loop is CASRTGGQGPWEQYF. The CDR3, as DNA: TGTGCCAGCAGAACCGGGGGACAGGGTCCGTGGGAGCAGTACTTC.

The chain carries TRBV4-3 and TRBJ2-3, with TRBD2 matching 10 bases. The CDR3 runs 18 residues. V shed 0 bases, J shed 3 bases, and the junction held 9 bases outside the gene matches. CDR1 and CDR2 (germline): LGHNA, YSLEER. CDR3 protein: CASSQDRAGGPITDTQYF. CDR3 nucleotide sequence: TGCGCCAGCAGCCAAGATAGAGCGGGGGGGCCGATAACAGATACGCAGTATTTT.

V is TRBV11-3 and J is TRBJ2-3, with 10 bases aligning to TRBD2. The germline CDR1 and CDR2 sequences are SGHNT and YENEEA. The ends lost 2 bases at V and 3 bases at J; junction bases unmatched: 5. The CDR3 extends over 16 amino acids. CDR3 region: CASSLTLAGLTDTQYF. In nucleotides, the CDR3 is TGTGCCAGCAGCTTAACACTAGCGGGACTTACAGATACGCAGTATTTT.

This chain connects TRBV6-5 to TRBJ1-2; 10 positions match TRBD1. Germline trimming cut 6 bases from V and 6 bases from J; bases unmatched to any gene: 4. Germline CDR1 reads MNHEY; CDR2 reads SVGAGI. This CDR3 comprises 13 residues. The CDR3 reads CASSRGQGDGYTF. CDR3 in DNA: TGTGCCAGCAGCCGAGGACAGGGGGATGGCTACACCTTC.